Presented here are 13 T cell receptor beta chains from one specimen sequenced in a study of T-cell reconstitution after alpha-beta-depleted transplantation in children. Unique molecular identifiers tagged the TCRbeta library. TCRdb re-called the PCR reads through MiXCR, storing one row per CDR3 protein. The sample lists about 590,000 distinct CDR3 sequences, 10% to 15% occurring once. Material: PBMCs, mostly from graft donor cells, obtained 360 days after TCRalphabeta/CD19-depleted stem cell transplant. The receptors derive from a male patient aged 10 to 17 who had a stem cell transplant for acute myeloid leukemia, so the T cells may come from the graft donor.

The chain links TRBV20-1 to TRBJ2-3, with D possibly being TRBD1 (6 bases). The CDR3 contains 14 residues. V gave up 6 bases and J gave up 5 bases, with 18 bases separating them. Germline V gene sequence: CDR1 DFQATT, CDR2 SNEGSKA (reference sequence). CDR3 residues: CSAAIWWGQDTQYF. CDR3 bases: TGCAGTGCCGCCATCTGGTGGGGGCAAGATACGCAGTATTTT.

This clonotype occurred a few times. J is TRBJ2-1 and V is TRBV4-2; D remains unclear. Trimming shortened V by 3 bases and J by 5 bases, and 8 bases separated the two germline ends. Germline V gene data show CDR1 as LGHNA and CDR2 as YNFKEQ. This CDR3 has 13 amino acids. For the CDR3, the DNA is TGTGCCAGCAGCCACAGCCAAAACAATGAGCAGTTCTTC. Translating it yields CASSHSQNNEQFF.

This clonotype was observed a handful of times. The genes are TRBV7-3 and TRBJ1-2; D uncertain. V dropped 3 bases and J dropped 2 bases, with 7 bases sitting between them. The CDR3 is made up of 13 amino acids. The germline V gene has CDR1 SGHTA and CDR2 FQGTGA. CDR3 coding DNA: TGTGCCAGCAGCTTTATGGCGAACTATGGCTACACCTTC. This encodes CASSFMANYGYTF.

This clonotype has a handful of counts. The rearrangement joins TRBV25-1 to TRBJ2-2; a possible D gene is TRBD2 (5 bases). Germline V lookup: CDR1 MGHDK, CDR2 SYGVNS. This CDR3 has 15 residues. The V end was cut by 4 bases, the J end by 1 base, with 10 bases between. The CDR3 sequence: CASSGGVGNTGELFF. As DNA, the CDR3 is TGTGCCAGCAGTGGGGGAGTCGGGAACACCGGGGAGCTGTTTTTT.

This clonotype has a handful of counts. V usage is TRBV6-1 and J usage is TRBJ1-1; D is ambiguous. The CDR3 runs to 14 residues. Trimming cost V 6 bases and J 1 base, with 12 bases left between them. The V gene's germline CDR1 is MNHNS and CDR2 SASEGT. CDR3 loop: CASSFHSWNTEAFF. The CDR3 DNA reads as TGTGCCAGCAGCTTTCACTCATGGAACACTGAAGCTTTCTTT.

This clonotype occurred many times. The chain uses TRBV4-3 and TRBJ2-7, with TRBD2 matching over 13 bases. The CDR3 covers 17 residues. V lost 0 bases to trimming and J lost 4 bases; unmatched junction nucleotides: 6. In germline, CDR1 is LGHNA, CDR2 YSLEER. The CDR3 loop reads CASSQETSGRAEYEQYF. CDR3 DNA: TGCGCCAGCAGCCAAGAAACTAGCGGGAGGGCGGAGTACGAGCAGTACTTC.

This clonotype has a handful of counts. The chain combines TRBV9 with TRBJ2-7; D is perhaps TRBD1 (6 bases). The CDR3 contains 14 residues. CDR1 SGDLS and CDR2 YYNGEE come from the germline V gene. V lost 0 bases, J lost 3 bases, and 10 bases lay in between. This CDR3 is CASSVAFRGYEQYF. The CDR3 DNA sequence: TGTGCCAGCAGCGTAGCCTTCAGGGGCTACGAGCAGTACTTC. Combining the CDR3 with reference TRBV9 and TRBJ2-7 gives the whole variable domain DSGVTQTPKHLITATGQRVTLRCSPRSGDLSVYWYQQSLDQGLQFLIQYYNGEERAKGNILERFSAQQFPDLHSELNLSSLELGDSALYFCASSVAFRGYEQYFGPGTRLTVT.

The V and J genes are TRBV2 and TRBJ2-7, with D unresolved. The germline CDR1 and CDR2 sequences are SNHLY and FYNNEI. The CDR3 is 14 amino acids. The V end was cut by 4 bases, the J end by 1 base, with 11 bases between. CDR3: CASSVKLLSYEQYF. For the CDR3, the DNA is TGTGCCAGCAGTGTTAAGCTACTTTCCTACGAGCAGTACTTC. Drawing the rest from reference TRBV2 and TRBJ2-7, the complete variable domain is EPEVTQTPSHQVTQMGQEVILRCVPISNHLYFYWYRQILGQKVEFLVSFYNNEISEKSEIFDDQFSVERPDGSNFTLKIRSTKLEDSAMYFCASSVKLLSYEQYFGPGTRLTVT.

This clonotype was counted only a few times. This chain links TRBV4-3 with TRBJ2-3; TRBD2 matches at 13 bases. J gave up 2 bases and V 0 bases, and 8 bases lay outside the gene matches. CDR3 length equals 19 residues. Germline CDR1 reads LGHNA; CDR2 reads YSLEER. CDR3 loop: CASSQDFVGTSGVTDTQYF. The CDR3 DNA reads TGCGCCAGCAGCCAAGATTTCGTTGGGACTAGCGGGGTCACAGATACGCAGTATTTT.

V usage is TRBV28 and J usage is TRBJ2-7; tentative D call: TRBD1 (6 bases). CDR1 and CDR2 from the germline V gene are MDHEN and SYDVKM. The CDR3 length is 16 residues. Trimming left V 3 bases short and J 0 bases short, with 15 bases between. CDR3: CASSFYVDRHSYEQYF. In nucleotides, the CDR3 is TGTGCCAGCAGTTTTTATGTTGACAGGCACTCCTACGAGCAGTACTTC.

The rearrangement joins TRBV28 to TRBJ2-7; D might be TRBD1 or TRBD2, each matching 5 bases. CDR1 is MDHEN and CDR2 is SYDVKM in the germline V gene. V was shortened by 6 bases and J by 2 bases, with 17 bases between the two germline ends. The CDR3 length is 15 residues. CDR3 residues: CASRPHRDPTYEQYF. The CDR3 coding sequence is TGTGCCAGCAGACCTCACCGGGACCCTACCTACGAGCAGTACTTC.

The chain uses TRBV18 and TRBJ2-5, with D possibly matching TRBD2 (5 bases). V lost 6 bases and J lost 1, with 15 bases in between. The CDR3 runs 15 residues. Germline CDR1 reads KGHSH; CDR2 reads LQKENI. CDR3 protein: CASSNRRAIQETQYF. The CDR3 DNA reads as TGTGCCAGCTCCAACCGGCGGGCAATCCAAGAGACCCAGTACTTC. Together with reference TRBV18 and TRBJ2-5, the CDR3 gives the full variable domain: NAGVMQNPRHLVRRRGQEARLRCSPMKGHSHVYWYRQLPEEGLKFMVYLQKENIIDESGMPKERFSAEFPKEGPSILRIQQVVRGDSAAYFCASSNRRAIQETQYFGPGTRLLVL.

For the CDR3, the DNA is TGTGCCATCAGCCGGACAGGGGACGGGAATCAGCCCCAGCATTTT. This codes for CAISRTGDGNQPQHF. The chain uses TRBV10-3 and TRBJ1-5; 9 bases line up with TRBD1. The CDR3 extends over 15 amino acids. Germline V lookup: CDR1 ENHRY, CDR2 SYGVKD. V was pared by 6 bases and J by 4 bases, with 7 bases of the junction left unmatched.